This is a list of T cell receptor beta chains from one sample in a study of T cell repertoires in cytomegalovirus infection. Via MiXCR, TCRdb re-called the reads, giving one row per CDR3 protein. The sample contains some 350,000 distinct CDR3 sequences, roughly 18% of which appear only once. Sequenced input: PBMCs. Receptors originate from a human donor in good health (CMV status not recorded). Some clones in this sample may be carry-over from other donors' samples. The CDR3 runs from the conserved cysteine through the conserved F or W. Each record gives: J gene, V gene, D gene, clone size, CDR3 protein, CDR3 DNA. The D gene is left open where the match is weak. Some rows have no size entry. The others give once, few or many, or a class for an expanded clone.

TRBJ2-5 TRBV5-6 TRBD2 few CASSFLGREGETQYF TGTGCCAGCAGCTTCTTGGGGAGGGAGGGAGAGACCCAGTACTTC
TRBJ2-1 TRBV15 NA NA CATSRDGAPGGNEQFF TGTGCCACCAGCAGAGATGGGGCCCCTGGGGGCAATGAGCAGTTCTTC
TRBJ2-7 TRBV6-2/TRBV6-3 NA NA CASRIGQFPYYEQYF TGTGCCAGCAGAATCGGACAATTCCCCTACTACGAGCAGTACTTC
TRBJ2-1 TRBV25-1 TRBD2 few CASSEYIQGLAGVHEQFF TGTGCCAGCAGTGAATATATTCAGGGACTAGCGGGGGTACATGAGCAGTTCTTC
TRBJ1-6 TRBV19 TRBD1 few CASSKSGQGDNSPLHF TGTGCCAGTAGTAAATCTGGACAGGGGGATAATTCACCCCTCCACTTT
TRBJ2-3 TRBV7-2 NA many CASSLARASDTQYF TGTGCCAGCAGCTTAGCGCGGGCTTCAGATACGCAGTATTTT
TRBJ1-1 TRBV12-3/TRBV12-4 NA many CASSRNGNTEAFF TGTGCCAGCAGTCGAAACGGGAACACTGAAGCTTTCTTT
TRBJ1-5 TRBV19 NA NA CASTYRASNQPQHF TGTGCCAGTACCTACAGGGCTAGCAATCAGCCCCAGCATTTT
TRBJ2-3 TRBV7-6 NA few CASGPPSTDTQYF TGTGCCAGCGGTCCCCCTAGCACAGATACGCAGTATTTT
TRBJ2-7 TRBV7-2 TRBD2 many CASSLYAGGSYEQYF TGTGCCAGCAGCTTATACGCGGGAGGGTCCTACGAGCAGTACTTC
TRBJ2-1 TRBV7-2 NA many CASSLATAWANDNEQFF TGTGCCAGCAGCTTAGCCACAGCATGGGCGAACGACAATGAGCAGTTCTTC
TRBJ1-4 TRBV12-3/TRBV12-4 NA NA CASSLVLGGSEKLFF TGTGCCAGCAGTTTAGTGCTGGGCGGGAGTGAAAAACTGTTTTTT
TRBJ2-5 TRBV20-1 NA few CSAGRETQYF TGCAGTGCTGGGAGAGAGACCCAGTACTTC
TRBJ2-7 TRBV6-5 NA many CASSYEVREINEQYF TGTGCCAGCAGTTACGAGGTGAGGGAAATCAACGAGCAGTACTTC
TRBJ2-7 TRBV7-2 NA NA CASSPDREAGDEQYF TGTGCCAGCAGCCCCGACAGGGAAGCGGGAGACGAGCAGTACTTC
TRBJ2-1 TRBV11-2 TRBD2 NA CASSSTGTSLSYNEQFF TGTGCCAGCAGCTCAACCGGGACTAGCCTATCGTACAATGAGCAGTTCTTC
TRBJ2-4 TRBV7-9 NA NA CASSFPGRQNIQYF TGTGCCAGCAGCTTCCCGGGGCGCCAAAACATTCAGTACTTC
TRBJ1-5 TRBV6-2/TRBV6-3 NA once CASSTPTDPDSNQPQHF TGTGCCAGCAGTACCCCGACAGACCCCGATAGCAATCAGCCCCAGCATTTT
TRBJ1-5 TRBV6-5 NA NA CASSKTQIQPQHF TGTGCCAGCAGTAAGACACAGATCCAGCCCCAGCATTTT
TRBJ2-1 TRBV6-2/TRBV6-3 TRBD2 few CASIEEAGGPLFF TGTGCCAGCATCGAGGAGGCGGGAGGGCCTCTTTTCTTC
TRBJ2-7 TRBV7-2 TRBD2 many CASSSQRTSGGVYEQYF TGTGCCAGCAGCTCGCAACGGACTAGCGGGGGGGTCTACGAGCAGTACTTC
TRBJ2-2 TRBV12-3/TRBV12-4 NA many CASTPFEGYTGELFF TGTGCCAGCACCCCTTTCGAGGGTTACACCGGGGAGCTGTTTTTT
TRBJ2-5 TRBV6-5 TRBD1 NA CASSNLRGLQETQYF TGTGCCAGCAGTAATCTAAGGGGGCTCCAAGAGACCCAGTACTTC
TRBJ2-3 TRBV7-9 NA NA CASSLGWGPPDTQYF TGTGCCAGCAGCTTAGGATGGGGCCCCCCAGATACGCAGTATTTT
TRBJ2-1 TRBV12-3/TRBV12-4 TRBD2 many CASSPIAGNSYNEQFF TGTGCCAGCAGTCCCATAGCGGGTAACTCCTACAATGAGCAGTTCTTC
TRBJ2-5 TRBV7-2 NA many CASSSYSGVQETQYF TGTGCCAGCAGCTCGTACTCGGGGGTTCAAGAGACCCAGTACTTC
TRBJ2-3 TRBV7-2 NA many CASSIGTGGVDTQYF TGTGCCAGCAGCATCGGGACTGGAGGCGTAGATACGCAGTATTTT